Listed below are T cell receptor beta chains from one sample, sequenced in a study of post-analysis software for immune sequencing data. One entry per CDR3 protein results from TCRdb running MiXCR on the PCR reads. The sample carries around 400,000 distinct CDR3 sequences, 30% to 45% recorded once. Sequenced: blood. Receptors originate from a girl aged 2-10 years with multiple sclerosis. Each CDR3 is given with its conserved first and last residue. D genes are given only for firm matches. Size is omitted from some rows. Given values are once, few, many or a class for expanded clones.

clone_size | j_call | v_call | d_call | cdr3_nt | cdr3_aa
many | TRBJ2-7 | TRBV5-1 | - | TGCGCCAGCAGCTTGAGGCCCGCCGGCAGCTCCTACGAGCAGTACTTC | CASSLRPAGSSYEQYF
- | TRBJ2-7 | TRBV4-2 | TRBD2 | TGTGCCAGCAGCCACGGGACTAGCGGGAGCTACGAGCAGTACTTC | CASSHGTSGSYEQYF
few | TRBJ2-1 | TRBV27 | TRBD2 | TGTGCCAGCAGTCCATCAGGGACTAGCGCTTACAATGAGCAGTTCTTC | CASSPSGTSAYNEQFF
- | TRBJ1-1 | TRBV29-1 | TRBD1 | TGCAGCGTTGAAGATCACTGGGAGGGGGCAGAAGCTTTCTTT | CSVEDHWEGAEAFF
- | TRBJ2-1 | TRBV20-1 | - | TGCAGTGCTAGGACAGCCCGGGAGAACCCCAATGAGCACTTCTTC | CSARTARENPNEHFF
few | TRBJ2-1 | TRBV6-1 | TRBD2 | TGTGCCAGCAGCCGGACTAGCGGGAGAACGGTGGGCAATGAGCAGTTCTTC | CASSRTSGRTVGNEQFF
- | TRBJ2-5 | TRBV20-1 | TRBD2 | TGCAGTGCTATACCATTTAGCGGGGCACAAGAGACCCAGTACTTC | CSAIPFSGAQETQYF
- | TRBJ2-7 | TRBV10-2 | - | TGCGCCAGCAGTGAGACAAGGACAACATCCTACGAGCAGTACTTC | CASSETRTTSYEQYF
- | TRBJ2-1 | TRBV27 | - | TGTGCCAGCAGTTTAATTCGGGGTAATGAGCAGTTCTTC | CASSLIRGNEQFF
few | TRBJ2-5 | TRBV12-3/TRBV12-4 | - | TGTGCCAGCAGTTTGCACAGCGGCCAAGAGACCCAGTACTTC | CASSLHSGQETQYF
few | TRBJ2-7 | TRBV15 | - | TGTGCCACCAGCCGCAGGGTAGCCTACGAGCAGTACTTC | CATSRRVAYEQYF
many | TRBJ2-5 | TRBV6-5 | - | TGTGCCAGCAGTTATTCAGAGACCCAGTACTTC | CASSYSETQYF
- | TRBJ2-1 | TRBV27 | TRBD2 | TGTGCCAGCAGACCCGGGACTAGCGGGACAGAGCAGTTCTTC | CASRPGTSGTEQFF
few | TRBJ2-1 | TRBV6-1 | TRBD2 | TGTGCCAGCAGTGTGGGGACTAGCCGGAACAATGAGCAGTTCTTC | CASSVGTSRNNEQFF
- | TRBJ2-7 | TRBV20-1 | TRBD2 | TGCAGTGCGCGGGAGCCACCCGAGCAGTACTTC | CSAREPPEQYF
- | TRBJ2-5 | TRBV7-9 | - | TGTGCCAGCAGCCAGCCCTGGGACTCACAAGAGACCCAGTACTTC | CASSQPWDSQETQYF
- | TRBJ2-3 | TRBV12-3/TRBV12-4 | TRBD1 | TGTGCCAGCAGAACAGACAGGGCCAGCACAGATACGCAGTATTTT | CASRTDRASTDTQYF
- | TRBJ1-2 | TRBV19 | - | TGTGCCAGTACCGATCGGGGGGCTGGGAGTAACTATGGCTACACCTTC | CASTDRGAGSNYGYTF
- | TRBJ2-5 | TRBV7-2 | - | TGTGCCAGCAGCTTAGTCAGGCAGGGGAAACAAGAGACCCAGTACTTC | CASSLVRQGKQETQYF
- | TRBJ1-6 | TRBV28 | - | TGTGCCAGCAGCCCCGATGGTCCTTATAATTCACCCCTCCACTTT | CASSPDGPYNSPLHF
- | TRBJ2-7 | TRBV20-1 | - | TGCAGTGCTAGAGATCCGACAAGGAGCTCCTACGAGCAGTACTTC | CSARDPTRSSYEQYF
few | TRBJ1-1 | TRBV29-1 | - | TGCAGCGTTCATCCAGGCAACACTGAAGCTTTCTTT | CSVHPGNTEAFF
- | TRBJ2-1 | TRBV9 | - | TGTGCCAGCAGCGTAGTGGCAGGAAAGCATTTCGGGCGGAACAATGAGCAGTTCTTC | CASSVVAGKHFGRNNEQFF
- | TRBJ2-7 | TRBV12-3/TRBV12-4 | TRBD2 | TGTGCCAGCAGTTTCGGGGCTAGCGGGACTTACGAGCAGTACTTC | CASSFGASGTYEQYF
- | TRBJ1-2 | TRBV5-1 | - | TGCGCCAGCAGCACCATGTACGGGGACTATGGCTACACCTTC | CASSTMYGDYGYTF
- | TRBJ2-5 | TRBV28 | - | TGTGCCAGCAGCCTGGGGGGGGGGGCTTTACAAGAGACCCAGTACTTC | CASSLGGGALQETQYF
few | TRBJ1-5 | TRBV6-1 | TRBD1 | TGTGCCAGCAACGGACAGGGGAGGGAGCCCCAGCATTTT | CASNGQGREPQHF
- | TRBJ1-2 | TRBV19 | - | TGTGCCAGTAGTCCCGGGACCGTTACTTATGGCTACACCTTC | CASSPGTVTYGYTF
few | TRBJ1-2 | TRBV12-3/TRBV12-4 | TRBD1 | TGTGCCAGCAGTTCCGGACAGGGTCTCGGCTACACCTTC | CASSSGQGLGYTF